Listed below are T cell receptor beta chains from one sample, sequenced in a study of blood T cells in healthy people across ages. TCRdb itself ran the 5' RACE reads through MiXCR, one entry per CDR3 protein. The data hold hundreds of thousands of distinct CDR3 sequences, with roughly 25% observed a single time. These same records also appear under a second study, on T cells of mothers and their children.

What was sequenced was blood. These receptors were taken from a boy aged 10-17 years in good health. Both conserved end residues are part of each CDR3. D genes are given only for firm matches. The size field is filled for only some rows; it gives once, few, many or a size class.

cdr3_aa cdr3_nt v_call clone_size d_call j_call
CASSQSRGNTIYF TGTGCCAGCAGCCAGAGCAGGGGTAACACCATATATTTT TRBV3-1 - - TRBJ1-3
CASSVDDRWGGTNEQFF TGTGCCAGCAGCGTAGATGATCGGTGGGGAGGGACCAATGAGCAGTTCTTC TRBV9 few TRBD2 TRBJ2-1
CASRAQGTGANVLTF TGTGCCAGCAGGGCCCAGGGGACTGGGGCCAACGTCCTGACTTTC TRBV6-2/TRBV6-3 - - TRBJ2-6
CASSIPPGRINQPQHF TGTGCCAGCAGTATCCCGCCGGGACGGATCAATCAGCCCCAGCATTTT TRBV28 - - TRBJ1-5
CASSYSSERGMDTEAFF TGTGCCAGCAGTTACTCGAGTGAACGGGGGATGGACACTGAAGCTTTCTTT TRBV6-2/TRBV6-3 few - TRBJ1-1
CASSQDSLLSSYNEQFF TGCGCCAGCAGCCAAGACTCTCTTCTTAGCTCCTACAATGAGCAGTTCTTC TRBV4-3 few - TRBJ2-1
CATHSLKTSGTYEQYF TGTGCCACCCATTCCCTAAAGACTAGCGGAACCTACGAGCAGTACTTC TRBV6-2/TRBV6-3 - TRBD2 TRBJ2-7
CASRPFVGQGLYEQYF TGTGCCAGCAGGCCCTTTGTTGGACAGGGTCTCTACGAGCAGTACTTC TRBV28 - TRBD1 TRBJ2-7
CASSQDIEGFETQYF TGTGCCAGCAGCCAAGATATTGAGGGATTTGAGACCCAGTACTTC TRBV4-2 - - TRBJ2-5
CASTVAAASEQYF TGTGCCAGCACAGTGGCGGCGGCCTCCGAGCAGTACTTC TRBV6-2/TRBV6-3 - - TRBJ2-7
CASGHGGGASNQPQHF TGTGCTAGTGGTCATGGGGGAGGGGCGAGCAATCAGCCCCAGCATTTT TRBV12-5 - - TRBJ1-5
CASSLSVSHYEQYF TGTGCCAGCAGCTTATCTGTCAGCCACTACGAGCAGTACTTC TRBV7-9 - - TRBJ2-7